The T cell receptor (beta chain) under discussion was sequenced for a study of T-cell memory formation after mild COVID-19. This clonotype has only a few counts. What it recognizes is unknown. Germline values: CDR1 SGHAT, CDR2 FQDESV (reference sequence). The CDR3 covers 14 residues. Trimming stripped 0 bases from V and 8 bases from J, with 11 bases between. Notes on the study in general: A balance of CD4 and CD8 characterized clones contracting day 15 to 85, whereas later expanders leaned CD4+.

Constant-segment primers served in 5'RACE that generated TCR alpha and TCR beta cDNA libraries bearing sample barcodes and UMIs. Each CDR3 protein is one row after TCRdb ran MiXCR on the 5' RACE reads. The sample records around 510,000 distinct CDR3 sequences, 20% to 25% being singletons. The chain joins TRBV11-1 to TRBJ2-1, with a weak D call TRBD2 (5 bases). This clonotype was obtained from an adult woman who had mild COVID-19 (a few samples of this study predate the infection). Cell type and time point are not known. Sample: PBMCs or a T cell subset sorted from them (not recorded which). The CDR3, as DNA: TGTGCCAGCAGCTTAGCGCACGAGCGGCATGAGCAGTTCTTC. Translation gives CASSLAHERHEQFF.